One and the same sample provided the 3 T cell receptor beta chains below, sequenced in a study of blood T cell repertoires in COVID-19. Produced via immunoSEQ multiplex PCR; TCRdb's table is partial and in-frame only. The data show roughly 320,000 clones, approximately 86% seen once. Specimen: peripheral blood. The receptors come from a man between 70 and 80 years old with acute or convalescent COVID-19.

The gene calls are TRBV10-3 and TRBJ2-1; D perhaps matches TRBD1 (6 bases). The V end was cut by 10 bases, the J end by 7 bases, with 14 bases between. CDR1 and CDR2 from the germline V gene are ENHRY and SYGVKD. The CDR3 sequence is 12 residues long. CDR3 loop: CATSRGRNEQFF. The DNA of the CDR3 is TGTGCCACCTCCAGGGGCAGGAATGAGCAGTTCTTC.

The genes are TRBV7-9 and TRBJ1-5; tentatively, D is TRBD1 (6 bases). V was shortened by 3 bases and J by 7 bases, with 16 bases between the two germline ends. The CDR3 covers 15 residues. CDR1 is SEHNR, CDR2 FQNEAQ, per germline (reference sequence). CDR3 bases: TGTGCCAGCAGCTTGGCGGGGGGCGAAAAACAGCCCCAGCATTTT. Residues: CASSLAGGEKQPQHF.

The J gene is TRBJ2-2, the V gene TRBV9; D might be TRBD1 (5 bases). Per the germline V gene, CDR1 is SGDLS and CDR2 is YYNGEE. With 0 bases removed from V and 4 bases from J, the gap between germline ends came to 13 bases. This CDR3 has 16 amino acids. CDR3 amino acids: CASSVVLGPSTGELFF. CDR3 in DNA: TGTGCCAGCAGCGTAGTTCTGGGGCCTAGCACCGGGGAGCTGTTTTTT.